The clone carrying this T cell receptor (beta chain) was counted many times. The antigen is not known. The CDR3 extends over 15 amino acids. V lost 8 bases, J lost 4 bases, and 20 bases lay in between. Germline CDR1 is SNHLY and CDR2 is FYNNEI. This sample is part of a study of regulatory T cells in long-lasting Graves disease. Study-level findings and limits: Persistent Graves' patients possessed reduced TCR diversity relative to recently diagnosed ones. Whereas 950 to 1,000 public clonotypes were shared by new patients, persistent patients shared more, at some 3,000. Thyroid tissue was not sampled; only peripheral blood was.

Arm-PCR of CDR3 regions with iRepertoire HTBI primers generated TCR beta libraries. From the multiplex PCR reads, TCRdb called clonotypes with MiXCR, one entry per CDR3 protein. The table has roughly 430,000 distinct CDR3 sequences, 21% seen once. This sample's time point: persistent/refractory GD, antithyroid drugs over 5 years with positive TRAb. The TCR library was made from RNA that had been extracted from PBMCs in TRIzol. This specimen was peripheral blood mononuclear cells (PBMCs), taken when the disease was refractory, from a patient treated with antithyroid drugs. This sequence was found in a female donor with Graves disease. The chain couples TRBV2 to TRBJ1-1, with D possibly TRBD1 on 6 matching bases. CDR3 amino acids: CASLSGGLGGTEAFF. CDR3 sequence (DNA): TGTGCCAGCCTATCCGGGGGGCTGGGTGGCACTGAAGCTTTCTTT.